The 16 T cell receptor beta chains reported below all come from one sample, sequenced in a study of blood T cell repertoires in COVID-19. TCRdb keeps only in-frame clones here, not all; method: immunoSEQ multiplex PCR. This sample has 250,000 to 300,000 clones; 82% occur once, and the top ten carry 5%. The sequenced sample consisted of PBMCs or T cells enriched from blood (not recorded which). Source of these receptors: a man aged 35 to 55 who had been exposed to COVID-19.

The gene calls are TRBV4-2 and TRBJ2-7, with TRBD2 matching 8 bases. The V and J ends lost 2 bases and 2 bases, in that order; junction bases with no gene match: 11. CDR1 and CDR2 (germline): LGHNA, YNFKEQ. The CDR3 loop spans 17 amino acids. The CDR3 DNA reads as TGTGCCAGCAGCCAAAAGGTACCGGGCGGGAGGCCCTACGAGCAGTACTTC. Its protein product is CASSQKVPGGRPYEQYF.

Only one count was recorded for this clone. V usage is TRBV11-2 and J usage is TRBJ2-1, with 10 nucleotides matching TRBD2. The V and J ends lost 1 base and 6 bases, in that order; junction bases with no gene match: 12. Germline V gene sequence: CDR1 SGHAT, CDR2 FQNNGV. CDR3 length: 18 amino acids. CDR3 loop: CASSLGTGTSVKLNEQFF. The CDR3, as DNA: TGTGCCAGCAGCTTAGGGACCGGGACTAGCGTGAAACTCAATGAGCAGTTCTTC. The variable domain in full, with the rest retrieved from reference TRBV11-2 and TRBJ2-1, is EAGVAQSPRYKIIEKRQSVAFWCNPISGHATLYWYQQILGQGPKLLIQFQNNGVVDDSQLPKDRFSAERLKGVDSTLKIQPAKLEDSAVYLCASSLGTGTSVKLNEQFFGPGTRLTVL.

The chain links TRBV11-3 to TRBJ2-3, with 7 bases matching TRBD2. Germline CDR1 SGHNT, CDR2 YENEEA. The CDR3 runs 15 residues. The trim removed 5 bases at V and 0 bases at J, leaving 5 bases unmatched. For the CDR3, the DNA is TGTGCCAGCAGCGGGGGGGTTATCAGCACAGATACGCAGTATTTT. Encoded protein: CASSGGVISTDTQYF.

The rearrangement joins TRBV18 to TRBJ2-7; D is ambiguous. The germline V gene encodes CDR1 KGHSH and CDR2 LQKENI. The CDR3 length is 12 residues. Trimming shortened V by 3 bases and J by 2 bases, and 5 bases separated the two germline ends. The CDR3 DNA sequence: TGTGCCAGCTCACCCAACACCTACGAGCAGTACTTC. Translating it yields CASSPNTYEQYF.

Comment on this clone: The sample contains more than one DNA sequence encoding this CDR3. This chain joins TRBV18 and TRBJ2-7; 7 bases fit TRBD1. CDR1 and CDR2 from the germline V gene are KGHSH and LQKENI. The CDR3 has 14 amino acids. The V gene end was trimmed by 6 bases and the J gene end by 1 base; junction bases not matched to a gene: 6. DNA of the CDR3: TGTGCCAGCTCCCCCGACAGGGTTTCCTACGAGCAGTACTTC. This codes for CASSPDRVSYEQYF. The whole variable domain, filled in from reference TRBV18 and TRBJ2-7, reads NAGVMQNPRHLVRRRGQEARLRCSPMKGHSHVYWYRQLPEEGLKFMVYLQKENIIDESGMPKERFSAEFPKEGPSILRIQQVVRGDSAAYFCASSPDRVSYEQYFGPGTRLTVT.

This clone was picked up a small number of times. This chain links TRBV18 with TRBJ1-1, with a possible D match to TRBD1 (5 bases). This CDR3 comprises 13 residues. Looked up from germline, CDR1 is KGHSH and CDR2 is LQKENI. V dropped 3 bases and J dropped 8 bases, with 13 bases sitting between them. CDR3 residues: CASSPQGRTEAFF. The CDR3 DNA is TGTGCCAGCTCACCTCAGGGCAGGACAGAAGCTTTCTTT.

This clone was seen once. The V and J genes are TRBV2 and TRBJ1-2, with D unresolved. The CDR3 length is 15 residues. From germline, CDR1 is SNHLY and CDR2 FYNNEI. The V end was cut by 3 bases, the J end by 4 bases, with 15 bases between. In DNA form, the CDR3 reads TGTGCCAGCAGTGACTACCAAGGGAGTCCCTATGGCTACACCTTC. Protein: CASSDYQGSPYGYTF.

This clone was observed a few times. The chain combines TRBV19 with TRBJ1-1, with a possible D match to TRBD1 (6 bases). Looked up from germline, CDR1 is LNHDA and CDR2 is SQIVND (reference sequence). The CDR3 runs to 15 residues. Deletions cut 5 bases from V and 3 bases from J, with 16 bases between. This CDR3 is CASSGRQVGDTEAFF. DNA for the CDR3: TGTGCCAGTAGTGGCCGACAGGTCGGGGACACTGAAGCTTTCTTT.

This clone was seen only a few times. The chain couples TRBV9 to TRBJ2-2; 10 nucleotides align to TRBD1. The CDR3 is 15 residues long. V dropped 1 base and J dropped 5; count of bases not matched to a gene: 2. Per germline, CDR1 SGDLS and CDR2 YYNGEE. The CDR3 protein is CASSVRDRGTGELFF. The CDR3 DNA sequence: TGTGCCAGCAGCGTAAGGGACAGGGGTACCGGGGAGCTGTTTTTT.

V is TRBV4-1 and J is TRBJ2-1; no firm D call. V lost 0 bases to trimming and J lost 4 bases, with 13 bases between them. The CDR3 consists of 16 residues. Per germline, CDR1 MGHRA and CDR2 YSYEKL. CDR3 residues: CASSQEELGIYNEQFF. The CDR3 DNA follows: TGCGCCAGCAGCCAAGAGGAGTTAGGAATATACAATGAGCAGTTCTTC.

The V gene is TRBV24-1, the J gene TRBJ2-2; TRBD2 might be the D (5 bases). V was clipped by 5 bases and J by 4 bases, with 16 bases between them. The CDR3 is 16 amino acids. Germline values: CDR1 KGHDR, CDR2 SFDVKD. The CDR3 sequence is CATSGGSGFGTGELFF. CDR3 DNA sequence: TGTGCCACCAGTGGTGGGAGCGGATTCGGCACCGGGGAGCTGTTTTTT.

J is TRBJ1-2 and V is TRBV28, with D perhaps matching TRBD1 (5 bases). Germline CDR1 and CDR2: MDHEN and SYDVKM. The CDR3 loop spans 11 amino acids. Trimming removed 8 bases from V and 8 bases from J, with 12 bases in between. CDR3 in DNA: TGTGCCAGCTCAAGGGGAAACGGCTACACCTTC. This gives the protein CASSRGNGYTF.

The chain joins TRBV19 to TRBJ1-1; maybe TRBD1 (6 bases). V gave up 4 bases and J gave up 7 bases, with 13 bases separating them. This CDR3 is built from 13 residues. Germline CDR1 reads LNHDA; CDR2 reads SQIVND (reference sequence). CDR3 loop: CASSTQGQFEAFF. CDR3 DNA sequence: TGTGCCAGTAGTACCCAAGGACAGTTTGAAGCTTTCTTT.

This chain connects TRBV9 to TRBJ1-3, with D hard to call. V shed 0 bases and J shed 0 bases, with 7 bases lying between them. The CDR3 spans 15 residues. CDR1 SGDLS and CDR2 YYNGEE come from the germline V gene. The DNA of the CDR3 is TGTGCCAGCAGCGTAGATGTCAACTCTGGAAACACCATATATTTT. This sequence encodes CASSVDVNSGNTIYF.

The chain carries TRBV27 and TRBJ1-5; TRBD1 is a possible D gene (6 bases). Looked up from germline, CDR1 is MNHEY and CDR2 is SMNVEV (reference sequence). The CDR3 consists of 14 residues. V was pared by 3 bases and J by 7 bases, with 13 bases between. CDR3 sequence (DNA): TGTGCCAGCAGTTTTGGTAAGGGGGGGCAGCCCCAGCATTTT. Its protein is CASSFGKGGQPQHF.

The rearrangement uses TRBV19 and TRBJ2-2, with D hard to call. V lost 7 bases and J lost 7, with 19 bases in between. CDR3 length equals 15 residues. Germline V gene lookup returns CDR1 LNHDA and CDR2 SQIVND (reference sequence). The CDR3 bases are TGTGCCAGTAAGCCTAGTGGCGCGAGTCACGGGGAGCTGTTTTTT. Protein product: CASKPSGASHGELFF.